A single sample gave rise to the 14 T cell receptor beta chains below, sequenced in a study of tumor-infiltrating lymphocytes in localized non-small cell lung cancer. Assay: immunoSEQ multiplex PCR; the TCRdb copy retains only in-frame clones and omits some. The sample records 15,000 to 20,000 clones, 55% to 80% being singletons. What was sequenced was lung tumor tissue. The receptors were gathered from a human donor with non-small cell lung cancer.

This sequence joins TRBV5-4 and TRBJ2-7, with 8 bases aligning to TRBD1. CDR3 size: 15 residues. Germline V CDR1 and CDR2: SGHNT, YYREEE (reference sequence). V dropped 0 bases and J dropped 1; count of bases not matched to a gene: 3. The CDR3 region is CASSLVTGGSYEQYF. CDR3 nucleotide sequence: TGTGCCAGCAGCTTGGTAACAGGGGGTTCCTACGAGCAGTACTTC.

The chain employs TRBV5-4 and TRBJ2-7, with D hard to call. This CDR3 contains 13 residues. Germline values: CDR1 SGHNT, CDR2 YYREEE (reference sequence). V gave up 3 bases and J gave up 2 bases, with 9 bases separating them. CDR3 protein: CASSSRETYEQYF. CDR3 DNA sequence: TGTGCCAGCAGCTCCCGCGAGACCTACGAGCAGTACTTC. The entire variable domain, with the rest obtained from reference TRBV5-4 and TRBJ2-7, is as follows: ETGVTQSPTHLIKTRGQQVTLRCSSQSGHNTVSWYQQALGQGPQFIFQYYREEENGRGNFPPRFSGLQFPNYSSELNVNALELDDSALYLCASSSRETYEQYFGPGTRLTVT.

The chain uses TRBV30 and TRBJ2-3; 8 bases are shared with TRBD2. Germline loops: CDR1 GTSNPN, CDR2 SVGIG (reference sequence). CDR3 length: 15 residues. The junction had 5 bases not matched to a gene; V was cut back by 1 base and J by 2 bases. The CDR3 nucleotides read TGTGCCTGGAGTGGGCGGGGGGCCTACACAGATACGCAGTATTTT. Protein: CAWSGRGAYTDTQYF.

This clone was seen a handful of times. The chain couples TRBV13 to TRBJ1-1; the D is unclear. CDR3 length equals 13 residues. Germline lookup yields CDR1 PRHDT and CDR2 FYEKMQ (reference sequence). The V and J ends lost 3 bases and 2 bases respectively, with 7 bases between them. The CDR3 coding sequence is TGTGCCAGCAGCTTGGGAGTTAACACTGAAGCTTTCTTT. This sequence encodes CASSLGVNTEAFF.

V and J are TRBV7-9 and TRBJ2-2, with D perhaps matching TRBD2 (5 bases). This CDR3 is built from 15 residues. Per the germline V gene, CDR1 is SEHNR and CDR2 is FQNEAQ (reference sequence). V lost 4 bases to trimming and J lost 2 bases, with 11 bases between them. CDR3 loop: CASSSGEGNTGELFF. The CDR3 DNA reads as TGTGCCAGCAGCTCAGGAGAGGGTAACACCGGGGAGCTGTTTTTT.

The rearrangement links TRBV5-1 to TRBJ1-6; weak D call: TRBD1 (6 bases). V was pared by 3 bases and J by 11 bases, with 15 bases between. Germline lookup yields CDR1 SGHRS and CDR2 YFSETQ. The CDR3 is made up of 14 amino acids. The CDR3 DNA is TGCGCCAGCAGCTCTCGACAGGACTCCCCACCCCTCCACTTT. It encodes CASSSRQDSPPLHF.

V is TRBV6-1 and J is TRBJ2-7; TRBD1 aligns across 7 bases. The CDR3 contains 14 residues. Unmatched junction bases numbered 8, after V lost 9 bases and J lost 0 bases. CDR1 and CDR2 (germline): MNHNS, SASEGT. The CDR3 nucleotides read TGTGCCAGTTCCAGGGGGATTAGCTCCTACGAGCAGTACTTC. Translated, it gives CASSRGISSYEQYF.

The chain has TRBV28 and TRBJ1-2; D is unresolved. There are 14 residues in the CDR3. The V gene lost 8 bases and the J gene lost 0 bases, with 13 bases spanning the gap. Germline values: CDR1 MDHEN, CDR2 SYDVKM. CDR3 coding DNA: TGTGCCAGCTCTCGCATGCCATCTAACTATGGCTACACCTTC. It encodes CASSRMPSNYGYTF.

The chain has TRBV6-5 and TRBJ1-4; 11 bases fit TRBD1. The CDR3 spans 16 residues. Germline CDR1 is MNHEY and CDR2 is SVGAGI. The J segment lost 8 bases and the V segment lost 2 bases, leaving 7 bases of the junction unmatched. The CDR3 sequence: CASSYRGQGAREKLFF. In DNA, the CDR3 is TGTGCCAGCAGTTACCGAGGACAGGGGGCGCGCGAAAAACTGTTTTTT.

The chain combines TRBV27 with TRBJ2-7; 7 nucleotides align to TRBD1. The J segment lost 4 bases and the V segment lost 6 bases, leaving 6 bases of the junction unmatched. The CDR3 is 13 residues long. Looked up from germline, CDR1 is MNHEY and CDR2 is SMNVEV (reference sequence). The CDR3 DNA sequence: TGTGCCAGCAGCTCAGGGGGATATTACGAGCAGTACTTC. Translating it yields CASSSGGYYEQYF.

The chain carries TRBV5-1 and TRBJ1-2, with TRBD1 as a possible D gene (5 bases). With 7 bases removed from V and 6 bases from J, the gap between germline ends came to 13 bases. Per the germline V gene, CDR1 is SGHRS and CDR2 is YFSETQ. The CDR3 loop spans 12 amino acids. CDR3 in amino acids: CASRLGGNGYTF. The DNA of the CDR3 is TGCGCCAGCCGGCTTGGGGGAAATGGCTACACCTTC.

This clone was seen only a few times. The chain employs TRBV2 and TRBJ2-7; possible D gene TRBD1, 6 bases. There are 11 residues in the CDR3. Trimming pared 6 bases from V and 5 bases from J, leaving 8 bases between. The germline gives CDR1 SNHLY, CDR2 FYNNEI. Here the CDR3 reads CASRQGHEQYF. The CDR3 bases are TGTGCCAGCAGACAGGGACACGAGCAGTACTTC. The full variable domain, its missing parts supplied by reference TRBV2 and TRBJ2-7, is EPEVTQTPSHQVTQMGQEVILRCVPISNHLYFYWYRQILGQKVEFLVSFYNNEISEKSEIFDDQFSVERPDGSNFTLKIRSTKLEDSAMYFCASRQGHEQYFGPGTRLTVT.

CDR3 nucleotides: TGCGCCAGCAGCCGCCGTCCGTGTAGCAATCAGCCCCAGCATTTT. This translates into CASSRRPCSNQPQHF. This chain joins TRBV10-1 and TRBJ1-5; D call uncertain. Germline CDR1 WNHNN, CDR2 SYGVQD (reference sequence). The V end lost 6 bases, the J end lost 0 bases, and 12 bases lay between the germline ends. The CDR3 runs to 15 residues.

This clone was recorded once. The V and J genes are TRBV5-5 and TRBJ2-3; TRBD2 might be the D (6 bases). CDR3 length equals 14 residues. Germline V gene sequence: CDR1 SGHKS, CDR2 YYEKEE (reference sequence). Trimming shortened V by 5 bases and J by 2 bases, and 12 bases separated the two germline ends. CDR3 DNA sequence: TGTGCCAGCAGTTCCAGGACTAACACAGATACGCAGTATTTT. Its translation: CASSSRTNTDTQYF.